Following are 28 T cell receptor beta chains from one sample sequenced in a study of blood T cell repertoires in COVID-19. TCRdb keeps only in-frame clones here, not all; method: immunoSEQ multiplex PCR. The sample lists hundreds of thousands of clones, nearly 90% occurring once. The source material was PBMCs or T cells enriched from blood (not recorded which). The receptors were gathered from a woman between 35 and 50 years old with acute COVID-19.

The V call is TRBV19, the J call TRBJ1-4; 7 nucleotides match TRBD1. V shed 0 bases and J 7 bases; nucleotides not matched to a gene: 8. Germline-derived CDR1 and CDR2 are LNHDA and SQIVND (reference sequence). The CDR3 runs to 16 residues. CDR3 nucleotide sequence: TGTGCCAGTAGTATAGATCGAGTAGGGGGCGGTGAAAAACTGTTTTTT. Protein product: CASSIDRVGGGEKLFF.

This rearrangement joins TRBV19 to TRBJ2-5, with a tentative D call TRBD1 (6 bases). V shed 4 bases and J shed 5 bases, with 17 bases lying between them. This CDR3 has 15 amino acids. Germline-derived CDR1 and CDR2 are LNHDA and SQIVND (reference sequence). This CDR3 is CASSTLTGSGETQYF. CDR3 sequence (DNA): TGTGCCAGTAGTACCCTCACAGGGTCCGGGGAGACCCAGTACTTC. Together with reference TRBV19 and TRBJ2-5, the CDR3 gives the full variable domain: DGGITQSPKYLFRKEGQNVTLSCEQNLNHDAMYWYRQDPGQGLRLIYYSQIVNDFQKGDIAEGYSVSREKKESFPLTVTSAQKNPTAFYLCASSTLTGSGETQYFGPGTRLLVL.

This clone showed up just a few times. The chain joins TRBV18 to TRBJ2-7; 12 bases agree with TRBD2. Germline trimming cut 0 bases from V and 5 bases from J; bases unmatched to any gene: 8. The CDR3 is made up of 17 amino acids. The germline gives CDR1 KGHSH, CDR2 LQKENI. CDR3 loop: CASSPPLAGGLRDEQYF. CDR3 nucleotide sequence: TGTGCCAGCTCACCACCCCTAGCGGGGGGGCTGAGGGACGAGCAGTACTTC.

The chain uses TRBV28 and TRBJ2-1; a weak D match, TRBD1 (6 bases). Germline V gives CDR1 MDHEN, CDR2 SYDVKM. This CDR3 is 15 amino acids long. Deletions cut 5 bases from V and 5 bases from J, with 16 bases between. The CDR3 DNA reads TGTGCCAGCAGTCAACAGGGAATTTGGGACAATGAGCAGTTCTTC. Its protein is CASSQQGIWDNEQFF.

The CDR3 bases are TGTGCCTGGAGCGGGACAGGGGGAATTAAGAAACTGTTTTTT. Residues: CAWSGTGGIKKLFF. V usage is TRBV30 and J usage is TRBJ1-4; 11 bases agree with TRBD1. Germline CDR1 reads GTSNPN; CDR2 reads SVGIG (reference sequence). J lost 11 bases, V lost 3 bases, and 8 bases had no gene match. There are 14 residues in the CDR3. The full variable domain, completed using reference TRBV30 and TRBJ1-4, is SQTIHQWPATLVQPVGSPLSLECTVEGTSNPNLYWYRQAAGRGLQLLFYSVGIGQISSEVPQNLSASRPQDRQFILSSKKLLLSDSGFYLCAWSGTGGIKKLFFGSGTQLSVL.

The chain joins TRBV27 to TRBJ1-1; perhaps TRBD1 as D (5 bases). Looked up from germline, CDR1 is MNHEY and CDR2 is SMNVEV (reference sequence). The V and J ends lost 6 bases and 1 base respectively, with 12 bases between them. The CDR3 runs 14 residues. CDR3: CASRGGPTNTEAFF. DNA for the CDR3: TGTGCCAGCAGGGGGGGACCGACGAACACTGAAGCTTTCTTT.

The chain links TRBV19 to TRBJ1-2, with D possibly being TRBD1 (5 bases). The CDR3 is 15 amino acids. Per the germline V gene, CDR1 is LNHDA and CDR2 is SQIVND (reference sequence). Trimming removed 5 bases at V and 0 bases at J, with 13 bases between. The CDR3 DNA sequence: TGTGCCAGTAGTCTCACCTCGACAGCTAACTATGGCTACACCTTC. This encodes CASSLTSTANYGYTF.

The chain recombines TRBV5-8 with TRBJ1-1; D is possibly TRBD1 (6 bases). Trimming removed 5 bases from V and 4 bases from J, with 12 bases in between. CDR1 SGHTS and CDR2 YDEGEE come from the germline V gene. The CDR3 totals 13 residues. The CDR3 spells CASRFKGGTEAFF. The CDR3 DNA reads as TGTGCCAGCAGATTCAAAGGGGGCACTGAAGCTTTCTTT.

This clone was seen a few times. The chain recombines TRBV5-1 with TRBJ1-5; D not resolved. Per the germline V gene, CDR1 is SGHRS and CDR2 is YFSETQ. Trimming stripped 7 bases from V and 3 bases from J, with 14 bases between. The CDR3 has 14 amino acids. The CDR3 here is CASALEGPNQPQHF. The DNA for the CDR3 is TGCGCCAGCGCCTTAGAGGGTCCCAATCAGCCCCAGCATTTT.

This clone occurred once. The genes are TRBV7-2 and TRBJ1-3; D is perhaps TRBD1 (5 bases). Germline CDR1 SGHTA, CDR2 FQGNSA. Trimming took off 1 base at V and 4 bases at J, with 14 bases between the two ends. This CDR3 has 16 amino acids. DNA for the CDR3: TGTGCCAGCAGCTTAGGCAGCCGGGGGTTGGGAAACACCATATATTTT. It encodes CASSLGSRGLGNTIYF.

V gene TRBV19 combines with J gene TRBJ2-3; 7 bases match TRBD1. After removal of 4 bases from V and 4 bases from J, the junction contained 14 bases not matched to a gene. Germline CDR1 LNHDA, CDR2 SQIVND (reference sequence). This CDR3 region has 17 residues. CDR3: CASSTLEGAFSSDTQYF. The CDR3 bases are TGTGCCAGTAGTACCCTTGAGGGGGCGTTTAGTTCAGATACGCAGTATTTT.

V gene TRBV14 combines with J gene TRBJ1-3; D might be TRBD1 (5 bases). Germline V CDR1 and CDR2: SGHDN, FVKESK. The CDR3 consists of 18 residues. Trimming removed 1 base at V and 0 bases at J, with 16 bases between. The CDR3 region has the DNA TGTGCCAGCAGCCAAGGTGGTGCAGGGTTGTTCTCTGGAAACACCATATATTTT. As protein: CASSQGGAGLFSGNTIYF.

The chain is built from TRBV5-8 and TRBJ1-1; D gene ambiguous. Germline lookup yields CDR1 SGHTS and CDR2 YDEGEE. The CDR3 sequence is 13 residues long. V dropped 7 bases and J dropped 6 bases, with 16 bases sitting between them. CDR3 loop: CASRTRGVPEAFF. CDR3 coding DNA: TGTGCCAGCCGAACTCGGGGAGTCCCTGAAGCTTTCTTT. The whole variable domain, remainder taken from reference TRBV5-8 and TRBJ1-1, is EAGVTQSPTHLIKTRGQQATLRCSPISGHTSVYWYQQALGLGLQFLLWYDEGEERNRGNFPPRFSGRQFPNYSSELNVNALELEDSALYLCASRTRGVPEAFFGQGTRLTVV.

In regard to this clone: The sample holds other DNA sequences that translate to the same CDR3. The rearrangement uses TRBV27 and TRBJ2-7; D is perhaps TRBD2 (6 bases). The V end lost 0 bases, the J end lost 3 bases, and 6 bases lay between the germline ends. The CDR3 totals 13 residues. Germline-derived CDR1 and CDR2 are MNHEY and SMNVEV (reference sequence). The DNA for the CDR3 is TGTGCCAGCAGTTTATCGGGGGGCTACGAGCAGTACTTC. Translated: CASSLSGGYEQYF.

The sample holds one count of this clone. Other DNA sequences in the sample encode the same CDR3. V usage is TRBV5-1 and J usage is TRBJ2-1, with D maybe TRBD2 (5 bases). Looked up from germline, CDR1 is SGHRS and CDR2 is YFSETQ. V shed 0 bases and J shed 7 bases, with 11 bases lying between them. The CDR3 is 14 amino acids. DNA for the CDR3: TGCGCCAGCAGCTTGGTAGGGCTAGCTAATGAGCAGTTCTTC. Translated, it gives CASSLVGLANEQFF. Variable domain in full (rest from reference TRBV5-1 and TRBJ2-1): KAGVTQTPRYLIKTRGQQVTLSCSPISGHRSVSWYQQTPGQGLQFLFEYFSETQRNKGNFPGRFSGRQFSNSRSEMNVSTLELGDSALYLCASSLVGLANEQFFGPGTRLTVL.

This CDR3 is CASLLEGLAGGPGNEQFF. DNA of the CDR3: TGTGCCAGCCTTTTAGAGGGACTAGCGGGGGGGCCGGGGAATGAGCAGTTCTTC. This chain links TRBV2 with TRBJ2-1; 16 bases align to TRBD2. V lost 8 bases, J lost 7 bases, and 14 bases stayed unmatched. The CDR3 length is 18 residues. Germline CDR1 is SNHLY and CDR2 is FYNNEI. Complete variable domain (other parts from reference TRBV2 and TRBJ2-1): EPEVTQTPSHQVTQMGQEVILRCVPISNHLYFYWYRQILGQKVEFLVSFYNNEISEKSEIFDDQFSVERPDGSNFTLKIRSTKLEDSAMYFCASLLEGLAGGPGNEQFFGPGTRLTVL.

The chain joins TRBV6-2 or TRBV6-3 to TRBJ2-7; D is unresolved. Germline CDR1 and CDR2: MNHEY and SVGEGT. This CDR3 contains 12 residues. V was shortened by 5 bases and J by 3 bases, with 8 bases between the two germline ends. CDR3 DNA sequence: TGTGCCAGCAGTCTAAACGTCTACGAGCAGTACTTC. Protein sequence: CASSLNVYEQYF.

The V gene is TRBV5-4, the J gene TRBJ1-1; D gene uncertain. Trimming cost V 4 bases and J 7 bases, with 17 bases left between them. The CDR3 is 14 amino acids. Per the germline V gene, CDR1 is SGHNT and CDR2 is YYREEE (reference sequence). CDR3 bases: TGTGCCAGCAGCACCCGACCGGGGTTAGGTGAAGCTTTCTTT. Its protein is CASSTRPGLGEAFF.

DNA for the CDR3: TGTGCCAGTAGTATCGCCAGGGGTTCCAATCAGCCCCAGCATTTT. Amino acid sequence: CASSIARGSNQPQHF. The chain recombines TRBV19 with TRBJ1-5; tentatively, D is TRBD1 (6 bases). CDR3 size: 15 residues. Trimming removed 3 bases at V and 3 bases at J, with 12 bases between. Germline values: CDR1 LNHDA, CDR2 SQIVND (reference sequence).

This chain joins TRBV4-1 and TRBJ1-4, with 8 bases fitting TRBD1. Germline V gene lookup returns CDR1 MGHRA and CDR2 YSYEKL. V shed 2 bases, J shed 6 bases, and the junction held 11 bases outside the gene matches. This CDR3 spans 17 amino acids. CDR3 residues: CASSQPTQGAGDEKLFF. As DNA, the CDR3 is TGCGCCAGCAGCCAACCAACCCAGGGGGCAGGTGATGAAAAACTGTTTTTT.

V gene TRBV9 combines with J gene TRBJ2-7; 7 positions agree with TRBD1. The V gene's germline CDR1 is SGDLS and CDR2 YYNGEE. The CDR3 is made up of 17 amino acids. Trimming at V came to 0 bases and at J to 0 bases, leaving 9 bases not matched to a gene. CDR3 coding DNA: TGTGCCAGCAGCGTAGGGAAAACAGGGGAGAGCTCCTACGAGCAGTACTTC. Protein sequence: CASSVGKTGESSYEQYF.

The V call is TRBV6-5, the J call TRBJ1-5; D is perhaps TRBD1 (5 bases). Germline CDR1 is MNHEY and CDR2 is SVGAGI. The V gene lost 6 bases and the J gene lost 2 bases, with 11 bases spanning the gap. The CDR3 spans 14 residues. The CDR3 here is CASSKGFGNQPQHF. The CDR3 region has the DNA TGTGCCAGCAGCAAGGGGTTCGGCAATCAGCCCCAGCATTTT.

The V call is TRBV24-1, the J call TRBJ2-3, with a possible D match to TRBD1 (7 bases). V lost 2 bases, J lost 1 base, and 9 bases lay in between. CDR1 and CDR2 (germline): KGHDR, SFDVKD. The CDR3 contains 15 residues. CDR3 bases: TGTGCCACCAGTGATTCAGGGGGGCGCACAGATACGCAGTATTTT. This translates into CATSDSGGRTDTQYF.

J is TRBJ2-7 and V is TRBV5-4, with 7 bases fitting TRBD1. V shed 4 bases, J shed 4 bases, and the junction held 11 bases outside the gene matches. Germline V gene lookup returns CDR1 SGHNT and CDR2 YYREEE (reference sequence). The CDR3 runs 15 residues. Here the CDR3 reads CASSTELRGQYEQYF. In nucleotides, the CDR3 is TGTGCCAGCAGCACCGAATTGAGGGGACAGTACGAGCAGTACTTC.

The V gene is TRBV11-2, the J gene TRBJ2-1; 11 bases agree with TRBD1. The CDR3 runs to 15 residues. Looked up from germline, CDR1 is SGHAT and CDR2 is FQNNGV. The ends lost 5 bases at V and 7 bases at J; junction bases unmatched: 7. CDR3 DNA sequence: TGTGCCAGCAGCACGGACAGGGGGCGTTGGAATGAGCAGTTCTTC. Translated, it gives CASSTDRGRWNEQFF. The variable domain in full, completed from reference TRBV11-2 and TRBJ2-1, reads EAGVAQSPRYKIIEKRQSVAFWCNPISGHATLYWYQQILGQGPKLLIQFQNNGVVDDSQLPKDRFSAERLKGVDSTLKIQPAKLEDSAVYLCASSTDRGRWNEQFFGPGTRLTVL.

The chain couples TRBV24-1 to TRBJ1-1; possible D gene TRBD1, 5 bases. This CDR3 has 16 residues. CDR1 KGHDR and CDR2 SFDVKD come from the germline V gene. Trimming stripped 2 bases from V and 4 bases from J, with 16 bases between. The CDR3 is CATSDSRTGGSTEAFF. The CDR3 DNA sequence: TGTGCCACCAGTGATTCCAGGACGGGGGGGAGCACTGAAGCTTTCTTT.

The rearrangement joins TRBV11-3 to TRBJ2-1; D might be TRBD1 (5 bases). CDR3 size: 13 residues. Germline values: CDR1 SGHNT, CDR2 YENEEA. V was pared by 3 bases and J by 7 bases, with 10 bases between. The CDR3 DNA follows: TGTGCCAGCAGCTTGGGGCCGAATAATGAGCAGTTCTTC. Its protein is CASSLGPNNEQFF.

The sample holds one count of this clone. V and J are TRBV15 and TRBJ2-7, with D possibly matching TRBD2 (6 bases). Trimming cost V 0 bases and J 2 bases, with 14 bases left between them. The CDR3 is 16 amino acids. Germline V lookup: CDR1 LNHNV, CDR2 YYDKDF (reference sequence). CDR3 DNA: TGTGCCACCAGCAGAGATTCAGGGCGGGGACCCTACGAGCAGTACTTC. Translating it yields CATSRDSGRGPYEQYF.